This T cell receptor beta chain was observed in a study of regulatory T cells in long-lasting Graves disease. Background on the study: By definition, persistent Graves' disease involved antithyroid drugs for over 5 years alongside positive TSH receptor antibodies. The study, taken as a whole, reports: Newly diagnosed Graves' patients exceeded persistent ones in TCR diversity. Samples came from peripheral blood alone, without thyroid tissue.

A remark on this clonotype: Its target is unknown.

As to time point: persistent/refractory GD, antithyroid drugs over 5 years with positive TRAb. Making the TCR library involved RNA that had been extracted from PBMCs. The CDR3 contains 16 residues. V dropped 0 bases and J dropped 2 bases, with 11 bases sitting between them. iRepertoire HTBI primers and Arm-PCR of CDR3 regions built TCR beta libraries. MiXCR, run by TCRdb on the multiplex PCR reads, gives a single entry per CDR3 protein. There are over 450,000 distinct CDR3 sequences in the sample; 20% to 25% occur only once, and around 7% lies in the top ten. The source material was peripheral blood mononuclear cells (PBMCs), sampled when the disease was refractory, from a patient treated with antithyroid drugs. The source is a female donor with Graves disease. This chain connects TRBV12-3 or TRBV12-4 to TRBJ2-1, with D possibly called TRBD1 or TRBD2 (5 bases each). The CDR3 here is CASSLATGPTYNEQFF. DNA of the CDR3: TGTGCCAGCAGTTTAGCCACGGGACCTACCTACAATGAGCAGTTCTTC.